This entry concerns a single T cell receptor (beta chain). What it recognizes is unknown. Generated by immunoSEQ multiplex PCR, the TCRdb table keeps only in-frame clones and is missing some. Of about 200,000 clones detected, just over 90% appear once; the ten largest clones hold 3% to 4%. The sample belongs to a study of T cell responses to AZD1222 COVID-19 vaccine. Overall study findings and caveats: The study found vaccine-associated CD4 TCRs spanning spike, dominant at 160-218 and 743-854.

The germline V gene has CDR1 LNHDA and CDR2 SQIVND (reference sequence). V lost 6 bases and J lost 2, with 13 bases in between. The CDR3 runs to 14 residues. The clonotype was recovered from an adult who received the AZD1222 COVID-19 vaccine. The starting material was peripheral blood, obtained 28 days after the second AZD1222 dose. The gene calls are TRBV19 and TRBJ2-5; D is unresolved. DNA of the CDR3: TGTGCCAGTAGAAATACCGGGCCACAAGAGACCCAGTACTTC. Translating gives CASRNTGPQETQYF.